This T cell receptor (beta chain) was documented in a study of early T cells in non-severe SARS-CoV-2 infection. About the study: Chains from this unsorted whole-blood bulk RNA could not be paired. Study results and limitations: Missing private and CD4 specificities, VDJdb matching favored anti-spike CD8 responses.

This CDR3 contains 15 residues. Germline V gives CDR1 SGHTA, CDR2 FQGTGA. Deletions cut 2 bases from V and 1 base from J, with 6 bases between. Attachment of unique molecular identifiers to individual cDNA molecules was performed. TCRdb reprocessed the 5' RACE reads with MiXCR, giving one entry per CDR3 protein. Of fewer than 50,000 distinct CDR3 sequences in the sample, 12% are singletons; the top ten hold 15% to 20%. Regarding this clonotype: Its antigen is not identified.

The sequence was collected from an adult who was a healthcare worker with PCR-confirmed SARS-CoV-2 infection or an uninfected control (not recorded which). What was sequenced was whole blood. The chain has TRBV7-3 and TRBJ1-6; D unclear. CDR3 residues: CASSLEASYNSPLHF. The CDR3 coding sequence is TGTGCCAGCAGCTTAGAGGCGTCCTATAATTCACCCCTCCACTTT.